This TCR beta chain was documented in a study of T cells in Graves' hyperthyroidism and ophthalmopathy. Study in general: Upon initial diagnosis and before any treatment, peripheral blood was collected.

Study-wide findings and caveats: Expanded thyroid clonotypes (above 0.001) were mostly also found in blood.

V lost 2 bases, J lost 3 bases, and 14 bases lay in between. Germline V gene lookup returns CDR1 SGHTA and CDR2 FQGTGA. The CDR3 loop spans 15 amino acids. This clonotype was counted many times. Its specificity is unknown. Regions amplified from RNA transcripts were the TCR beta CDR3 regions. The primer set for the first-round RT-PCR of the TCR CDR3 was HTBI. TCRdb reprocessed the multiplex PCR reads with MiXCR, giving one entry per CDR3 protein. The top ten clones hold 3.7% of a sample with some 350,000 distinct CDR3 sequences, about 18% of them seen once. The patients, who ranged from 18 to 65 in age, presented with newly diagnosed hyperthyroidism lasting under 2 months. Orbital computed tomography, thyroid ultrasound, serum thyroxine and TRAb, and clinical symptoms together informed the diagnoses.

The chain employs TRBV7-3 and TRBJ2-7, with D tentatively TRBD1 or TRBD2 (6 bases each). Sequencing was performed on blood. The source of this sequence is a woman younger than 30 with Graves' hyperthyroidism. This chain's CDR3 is CASSLRPGEDYEQYF. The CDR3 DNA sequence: TGTGCCAGCAGCTTACGCCCAGGGGAGGACTACGAGCAGTACTTC.